Here is one T cell receptor beta chain with its context. Then a second PCR, running about 6 to 11 cycles, was carried out with a sample-barcoded 5' primer and a J-beta primer mix. TCRdb called the 5' RACE reads again in MiXCR, with one record for every CDR3 protein. The sample has more than 650,000 distinct CDR3 sequences; more than 25% are singletons. This entry comes from a study of blood T cells in healthy people across ages. CDR3 length: 14 residues. The V gene lost 2 bases and the J gene lost 5 bases, with 12 bases spanning the gap. Another study also made use of these data, one on T cells of mothers and their children. That paper adds: Each mother gave over 9.5 million TCR beta CDR3 reads; each child, approximately 3.3 million. Within related and unrelated pairs, thymic selection shapes TCR recombination output in a similar way.

This TCR came from a boy aged 10-17 years in good health. The sequencing input was blood. The chain employs TRBV12-3 or TRBV12-4 and TRBJ1-1, with a weak D call TRBD1 (5 bases). CDR3: CASSLRRVETEAFF. CDR3 coding DNA: TGTGCCAGCAGTTTACGCAGGGTGGAGACTGAAGCTTTCTTT.